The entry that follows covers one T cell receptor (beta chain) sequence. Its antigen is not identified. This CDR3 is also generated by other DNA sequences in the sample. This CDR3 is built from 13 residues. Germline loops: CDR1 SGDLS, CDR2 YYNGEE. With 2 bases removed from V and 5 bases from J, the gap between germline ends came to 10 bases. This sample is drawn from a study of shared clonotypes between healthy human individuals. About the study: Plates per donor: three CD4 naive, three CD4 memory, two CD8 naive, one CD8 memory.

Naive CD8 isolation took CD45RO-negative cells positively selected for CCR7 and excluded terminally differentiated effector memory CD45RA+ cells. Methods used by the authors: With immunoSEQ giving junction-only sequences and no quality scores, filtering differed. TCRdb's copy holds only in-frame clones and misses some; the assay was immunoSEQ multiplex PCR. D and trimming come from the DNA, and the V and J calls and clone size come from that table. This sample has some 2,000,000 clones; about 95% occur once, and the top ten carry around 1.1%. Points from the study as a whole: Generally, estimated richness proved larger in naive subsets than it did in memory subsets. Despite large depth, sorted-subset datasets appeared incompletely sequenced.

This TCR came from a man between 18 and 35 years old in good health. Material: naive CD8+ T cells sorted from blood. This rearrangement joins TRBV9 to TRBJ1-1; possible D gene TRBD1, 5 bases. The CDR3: CASSVGGATEAFF. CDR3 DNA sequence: TGTGCCAGCAGCGTGGGAGGGGCTACTGAAGCTTTCTTT.